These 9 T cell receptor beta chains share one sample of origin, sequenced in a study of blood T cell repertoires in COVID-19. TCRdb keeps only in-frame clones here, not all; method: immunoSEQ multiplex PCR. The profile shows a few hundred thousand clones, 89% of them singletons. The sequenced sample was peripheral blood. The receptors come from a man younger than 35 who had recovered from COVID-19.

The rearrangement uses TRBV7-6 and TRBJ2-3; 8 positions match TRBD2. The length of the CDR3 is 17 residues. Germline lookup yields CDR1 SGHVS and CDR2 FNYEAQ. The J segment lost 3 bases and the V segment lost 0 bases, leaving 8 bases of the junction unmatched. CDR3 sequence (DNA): TGTGCCAGCAGCTTAGCGCGGGACGGGGGGGTTACAGATACGCAGTATTTT. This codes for CASSLARDGGVTDTQYF.

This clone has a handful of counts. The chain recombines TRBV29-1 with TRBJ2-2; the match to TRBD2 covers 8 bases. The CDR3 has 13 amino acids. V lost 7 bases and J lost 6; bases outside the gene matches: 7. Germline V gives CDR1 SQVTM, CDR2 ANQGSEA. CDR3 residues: CSGGGGYAGELFF. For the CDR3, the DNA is TGCAGCGGTGGCGGGGGGTATGCCGGGGAGCTGTTTTTT.

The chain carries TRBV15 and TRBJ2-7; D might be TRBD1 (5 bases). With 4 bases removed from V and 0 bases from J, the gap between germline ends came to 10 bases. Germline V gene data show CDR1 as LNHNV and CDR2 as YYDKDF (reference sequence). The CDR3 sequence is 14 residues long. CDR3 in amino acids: CATSNNRLSYEQYF. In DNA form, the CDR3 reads TGTGCCACCAGCAACAACAGGCTCTCCTACGAGCAGTACTTC. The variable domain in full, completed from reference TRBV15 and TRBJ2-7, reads DAMVIQNPRYQVTQFGKPVTLSCSQTLNHNVMYWYQQKSSQAPKLLFHYYDKDFNNEADTPDNFQSRRPNTSFCFLDIRSPGLGDTAMYLCATSNNRLSYEQYFGPGTRLTVT.

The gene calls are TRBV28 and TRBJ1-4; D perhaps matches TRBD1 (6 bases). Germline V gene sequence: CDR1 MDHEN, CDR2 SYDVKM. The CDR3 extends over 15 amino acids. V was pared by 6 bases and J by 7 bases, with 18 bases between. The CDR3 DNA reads TGTGCCAGCAGCCCACTACAGGGATGGAGTGAAAAACTGTTTTTT. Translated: CASSPLQGWSEKLFF.

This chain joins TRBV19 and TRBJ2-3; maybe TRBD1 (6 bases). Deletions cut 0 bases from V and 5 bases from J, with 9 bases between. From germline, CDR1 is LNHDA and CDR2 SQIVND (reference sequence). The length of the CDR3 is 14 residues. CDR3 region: CASSIDQGRDTQYF. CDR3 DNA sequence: TGTGCCAGTAGTATAGATCAGGGGAGAGATACGCAGTATTTT.

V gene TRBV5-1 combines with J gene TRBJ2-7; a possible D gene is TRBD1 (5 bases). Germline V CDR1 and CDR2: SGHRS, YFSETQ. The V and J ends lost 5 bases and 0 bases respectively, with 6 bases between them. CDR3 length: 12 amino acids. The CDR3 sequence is CASRQDSYEQYF. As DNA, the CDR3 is TGCGCCAGCAGACAGGACTCCTACGAGCAGTACTTC.

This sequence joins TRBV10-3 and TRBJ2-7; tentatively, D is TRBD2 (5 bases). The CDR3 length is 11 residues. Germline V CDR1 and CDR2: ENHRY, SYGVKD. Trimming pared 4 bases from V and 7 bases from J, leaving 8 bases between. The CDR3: CAISAEAEQYF. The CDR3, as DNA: TGTGCCATCAGTGCGGAGGCAGAGCAGTACTTC.

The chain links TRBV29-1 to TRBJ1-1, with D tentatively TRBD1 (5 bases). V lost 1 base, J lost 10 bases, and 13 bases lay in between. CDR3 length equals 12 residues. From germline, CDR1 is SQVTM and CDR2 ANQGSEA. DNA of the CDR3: TGCAGCGTTGAAGGGCAGACGGGGGGAGCTTTCTTT. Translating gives CSVEGQTGGAFF.

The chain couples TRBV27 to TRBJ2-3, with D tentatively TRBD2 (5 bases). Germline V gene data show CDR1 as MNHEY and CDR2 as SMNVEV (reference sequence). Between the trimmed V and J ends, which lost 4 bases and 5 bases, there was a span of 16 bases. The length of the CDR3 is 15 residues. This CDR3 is CASSSAPTAGDTQYF. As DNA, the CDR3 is TGTGCCAGCAGTTCTGCCCCCACGGCGGGAGATACGCAGTATTTT.